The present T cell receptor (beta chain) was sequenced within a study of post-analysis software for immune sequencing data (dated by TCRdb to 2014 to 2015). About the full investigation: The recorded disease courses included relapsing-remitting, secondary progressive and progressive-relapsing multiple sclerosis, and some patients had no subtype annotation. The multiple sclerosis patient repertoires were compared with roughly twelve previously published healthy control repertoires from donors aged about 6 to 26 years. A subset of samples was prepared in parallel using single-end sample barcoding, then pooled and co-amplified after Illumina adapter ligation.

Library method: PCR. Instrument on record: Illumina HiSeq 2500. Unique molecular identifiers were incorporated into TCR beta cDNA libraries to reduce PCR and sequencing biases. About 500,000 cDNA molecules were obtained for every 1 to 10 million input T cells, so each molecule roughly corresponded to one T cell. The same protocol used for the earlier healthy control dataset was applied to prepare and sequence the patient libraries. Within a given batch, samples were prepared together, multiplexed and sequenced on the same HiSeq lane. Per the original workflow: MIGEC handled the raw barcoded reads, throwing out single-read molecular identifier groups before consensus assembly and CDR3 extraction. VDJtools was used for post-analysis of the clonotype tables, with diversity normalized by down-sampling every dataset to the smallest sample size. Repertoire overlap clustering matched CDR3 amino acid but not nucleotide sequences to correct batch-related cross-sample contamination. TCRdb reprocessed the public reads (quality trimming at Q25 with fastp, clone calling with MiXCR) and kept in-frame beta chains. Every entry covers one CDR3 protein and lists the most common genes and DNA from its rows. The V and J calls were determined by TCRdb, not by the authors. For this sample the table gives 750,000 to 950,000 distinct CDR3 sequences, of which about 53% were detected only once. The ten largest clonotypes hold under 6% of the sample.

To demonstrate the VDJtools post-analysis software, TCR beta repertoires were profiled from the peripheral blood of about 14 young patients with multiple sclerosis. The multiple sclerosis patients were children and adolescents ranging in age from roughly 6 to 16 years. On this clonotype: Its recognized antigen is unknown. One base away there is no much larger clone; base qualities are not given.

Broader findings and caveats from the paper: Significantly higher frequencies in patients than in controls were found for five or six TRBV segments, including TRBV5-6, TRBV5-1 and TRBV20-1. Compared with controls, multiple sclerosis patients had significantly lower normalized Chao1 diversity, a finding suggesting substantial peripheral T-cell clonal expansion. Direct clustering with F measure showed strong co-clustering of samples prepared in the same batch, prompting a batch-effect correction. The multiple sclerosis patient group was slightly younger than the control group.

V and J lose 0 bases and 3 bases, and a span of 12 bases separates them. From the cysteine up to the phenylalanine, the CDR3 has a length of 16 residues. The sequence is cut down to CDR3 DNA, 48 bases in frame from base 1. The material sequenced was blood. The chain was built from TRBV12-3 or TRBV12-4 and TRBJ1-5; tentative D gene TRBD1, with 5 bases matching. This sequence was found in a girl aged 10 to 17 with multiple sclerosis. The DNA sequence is TGTGCCAGCAGTTTAGCCGGCCCGGGGGACAATCAGCCCCAGCATTTT. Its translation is CASSLAGPGDNQPQHF.